Given below is one T cell receptor beta chain in context. The antigen is undetermined. This sample was taken from a study of spatial heterogeneity in lung cancer. Study summary: Within raw reads, each unique TCR and UMI combination appeared on average more than ten times. Whole-study results and caveats: TCRs found ubiquitously expanded in tumor appeared in blood more at resection than at follow-up.

The time point denotes: sample taken at primary tumor resection. Unsorted whole RNA from tumor, nontumor lung or frozen PBMC underwent sequencing. Samples came from 70 to 80 TRACERx patients with untreated early-stage lung cancer. Per germline, CDR1 SEHNR and CDR2 FQNEAQ (reference sequence). Trimming shortened V by 5 bases and J by 4 bases, and 17 bases separated the two germline ends. The CDR3 has 15 amino acids. Unique molecular identifiers tagged every individual TCR cDNA molecule. TCRdb re-derived calls from the 5' RACE reads in MiXCR, one entry per CDR3 protein. The sample records 9,500 to 12,000 distinct CDR3 sequences, about 24% being singletons.

V usage is TRBV7-9 and J usage is TRBJ1-1; D gene uncertain. This TCR came from a female donor with early-stage non-small cell lung cancer. The source material was PBMCs, sampled at surgery. The CDR3 DNA follows: TGTGCCAGCAGCGCAGCGGGCCCCTATGGCACTGAAGCTTTCTTT. The encoded protein is CASSAAGPYGTEAFF.